This TCR beta chain was captured in a study of T cell responses to AZD1222 COVID-19 vaccine listed by TCRdb under 2021. Describing the broader study: TCR sequencing was performed for about 250 trial participants, of whom about 200 were given two doses of AZD1222 and roughly 25 were given two doses of MenACWY control vaccine. Trial participants were enrolled by age into 18-55, 56-69 and 70-plus year subgroups, with 148, 28 and 57 TCR-sequenced participants respectively.

Sample time point, as interpreted from the label and publication: about 28 days (+/-7) after the second vaccine dose. Because spike-specific TCR depth and breadth did not differ between the two schedules, AZD1222 recipients who got a second dose at roughly 4 weeks were pooled with those who got a second dose at roughly 12 weeks. Vaccinee samples were obtained from the UK trials COV001 and COV002, which included a single-blind randomized controlled phase 2/3 trial of AZD1222 (ChAdOx1 nCoV-19) in healthy adults. Trial participant PBMC samples were collected at day 0 and day 28 after the second dose for TCRbeta chain sequencing. The CDR3 regions of human TCRbeta chains were subjected to immunosequencing. As for how the authors treated the data: TCRs in the repertoires were matched against a reference library of SARS-CoV-2-specific TCRs that had been generated with the MIRA antigen-specificity platform. Breadth was defined as the fraction of unique TCRs that were SARS-CoV-2-associated. Depth was defined as the fraction of total T cells that were SARS-CoV-2-associated. Using the MIRA data, each spike-specific TCR was mapped to the spike region that the TCR reacts to and placed in a CD4 or CD8 class. Log10-transformed breadth and depth values were compared by one-way ANOVA with Sidak's multiple comparisons tests. Not all clones reach the TCRdb copy of this immuneACCESS table, which keeps in-frame sequences only. Checked studies attribute under half of the gap to unresolved V genes and leave the rest unexplained. The V and J calls and clone size come from that table; D and trimming were worked out from the DNA. The sample table records around 200,000 clones; under 95% of these occur just once. The ten largest clones capture roughly 1.7% of the sample.

General conclusions and limits of the study: Spike-specific TCR breadth and depth rose significantly after two AZD1222 doses compared with day 0 and with MenACWY recipients. Participants were mostly white British and included more females than males, and it was suggested by the authors that clonal diversity may have been underestimated. CD4 TCRs associated with the vaccine covered the entire spike protein, and the dominant responses were in regions 160-218 and 743-854. Because no day 14 peak-response samples were available, repertoires were characterized only after the peak T cell response. The 56-69-year group was small, and its depth increase did not reach significance, likely because of low power. Nearly half of unique spike-specific TCRs reportedly recognized epitopes outside regions mutated in the B.1.351 and B.1.1.7 variants. Only six AZD1222 recipients were SARS-CoV-2 seropositive at baseline, limiting conclusions about previously exposed vaccinees.

As for this clone: The antigen this receptor binds is unknown. No base quality information exists; no much larger clone differs at one position.

There are 13 amino acids in the CDR3, from cysteine to phenylalanine inclusive. Only the CDR3 region is kept as DNA, spanning 39 bases read in frame from base 1. The junction shows trimming of 5 bases on V and 3 bases on J, plus 11 bases between the germline ends. The sequencing here drew on peripheral blood, taken 28 days after the second AZD1222 dose. The chain is assembled from TRBV12-3 or TRBV12-4 and TRBJ2-7; the D gene is not confidently resolved. The origin of this receptor is an adult who received the AZD1222 COVID-19 vaccine. The DNA sequence is TGTGCCAGCAGTACGGACGGCGACTACGAGCAGTACTTC. Its protein is CASSTDGDYEQYF.